These 24 T cell receptor beta chains originate from one sample sequenced in a study of shared clonotypes between healthy human individuals (dated by TCRdb to about 2020). Receptors were amplified or captured by the immunoSEQ multiplex PCR assay. Here the immuneACCESS table is served through TCRdb, limited to in-frame sequences with V and J called. Missing clones are a known gap in these copies; in checked studies unresolved V genes cover under half, and the rest lacks a known reason. The sample table lists about 1,500,000 clones, roughly 97% of them with a count of one. Of the sample, approximately 1% falls within the top ten clones. Material for sequencing was naive CD4+ T cells sorted from blood. The cell subset or site label for this specimen denotes: CD45RA+ positively selected. These receptors all stem from a man under 40 in good health.

V usage is TRBV6-5 and J usage is TRBJ1-1; D is uncertain. Germline V CDR1 and CDR2: MNHEY, SVGAGI. The CDR3 length is 13 residues. Trimming cost V 6 bases and J 4 bases, with 12 bases left between them. CDR3 sequence (DNA): TGTGCCAGCAGGGGTCCCCTGGGCACTGAAGCTTTCTTT. Protein: CASRGPLGTEAFF.

CDR3 sequence reads: CASSQASGELFF. Here the CDR3 DNA reads TGTGCCAGCAGCCAAGCGTCCGGGGAGCTGTTTTTT. The chain recombines TRBV14 with TRBJ2-2; D gene ambiguous. Germline assignment: CDR1 SGHDN and CDR2 FVKESK. Trimming left V 1 base short and J 6 bases short, with 3 bases between. This CDR3 has 12 residues.

The chain joins TRBV6-4 to TRBJ2-1, with 7 bases fitting TRBD1. Per the germline V gene, CDR1 is MRHNA and CDR2 is SNTAGT. Trimming removed 6 bases from V and 0 bases from J; junction bases left unmatched: 14. The CDR3 length is 18 residues. The CDR3 is CASSVQPLGGGSYNEQFF. The CDR3 DNA reads TGTGCCAGCAGCGTACAACCTTTAGGGGGCGGCTCCTACAATGAGCAGTTCTTC.

The chain has TRBV14 and TRBJ2-7, with TRBD1 matching over 9 bases. The germline V gene encodes CDR1 SGHDN and CDR2 FVKESK. J lost 6 bases, V lost 3 bases, and 15 bases had no gene match. The CDR3 totals 17 residues. CDR3 bases: TGTGCCAGCAGCCAGGGGCATCGGGACAGGGTTAAATCCGAGCAGTACTTC. The encoded protein is CASSQGHRDRVKSEQYF. The complete variable domain, with remaining parts taken from reference TRBV14 and TRBJ2-7, reads EAGVTQFPSHSVIEKGQTVTLRCDPISGHDNLYWYRRVMGKEIKFLLHFVKESKQDESGMPNNRFLAERTGGTYSTLKVQPAELEDSGVYFCASSQGHRDRVKSEQYFGPGTRLTVT.

The chain carries TRBV21-1 and TRBJ1-2. TRBV21-1 is a listed pseudogene. The CDR3 is 13 residues long. CDR3 protein: CASSKERDYGYTF. For the CDR3, the DNA is TGTGCCAGCAGCAAAGAAAGGGACTACGGCTACACCTTC.

V and J are TRBV7-9 and TRBJ2-5; D gene unclear. V lost 1 base to trimming and J lost 2 bases, with 11 bases between them. Germline V gene lookup returns CDR1 SEHNR and CDR2 FQNEAQ (reference sequence). CDR3 length: 15 amino acids. CDR3 DNA: TGTGCCAGCAGCTTAGGGGCTCCCGGACAAGAGACCCAGTACTTC. Translation: CASSLGAPGQETQYF.

The chain carries TRBV2 and TRBJ2-7; D may correspond to TRBD1 or TRBD2 (6 bases each). The CDR3 totals 13 residues. Germline V CDR1 and CDR2: SNHLY, FYNNEI. V was cut by 7 bases and J by 6 bases, with 16 bases left in between. CDR3 protein: CASNREVDGEQYF. CDR3 DNA sequence: TGTGCCAGCAACAGGGAGGTCGACGGCGAGCAGTACTTC.

Details on this clone: This specimen includes other DNA sequences encoding the same CDR3. This chain joins TRBV19 and TRBJ2-1; 7 bases fit TRBD1. V lost 5 bases and J lost 4; bases outside the gene matches: 2. The CDR3 length is 13 residues. Germline-derived CDR1 and CDR2 are LNHDA and SQIVND (reference sequence). CDR3 amino acids: CASSRGQYNEQFF. CDR3 nucleotide sequence: TGTGCCAGTAGTCGGGGACAGTACAATGAGCAGTTCTTC. Combining the CDR3 with reference TRBV19 and TRBJ2-1 gives the whole variable domain DGGITQSPKYLFRKEGQNVTLSCEQNLNHDAMYWYRQDPGQGLRLIYYSQIVNDFQKGDIAEGYSVSREKKESFPLTVTSAQKNPTAFYLCASSRGQYNEQFFGPGTRLTVL.

The chain uses TRBV11-2 and TRBJ2-1; D gene ambiguous. Trimming took off 7 bases at V and 0 bases at J, with 10 bases between the two ends. CDR3 length equals 14 residues. Germline lookup yields CDR1 SGHAT and CDR2 FQNNGV. The CDR3 here is CASNSLFSYNEQFF. The CDR3 bases are TGTGCCAGCAACTCTTTATTCTCCTACAATGAGCAGTTCTTC. Looking up the rest from reference TRBV11-2 and TRBJ2-1 gives the full variable domain: EAGVAQSPRYKIIEKRQSVAFWCNPISGHATLYWYQQILGQGPKLLIQFQNNGVVDDSQLPKDRFSAERLKGVDSTLKIQPAKLEDSAVYLCASNSLFSYNEQFFGPGTRLTVL.

The DNA for the CDR3 is TGTGCCAGCAGCGTAGGGGTGGGACAAGATACGCAGTATTTT. This encodes CASSVGVGQDTQYF. The V and J genes are TRBV7-8 and TRBJ2-3; a possible D gene is TRBD1 (6 bases). The V end was cut by 5 bases, the J end by 5 bases, with 14 bases between. Germline V gene lookup returns CDR1 SGHVS and CDR2 FQNEAQ. This CDR3 region has 14 residues. Full variable domain (rest looked up from reference TRBV7-8 and TRBJ2-3): GAGVSQSPRYKVAKRGQDVALRCDPISGHVSLFWYQQALGQGPEFLTYFQNEAQLDKSGLPSDRFFAERPEGSVSTLKIQRTQQEDSAVYLCASSVGVGQDTQYFGPGTRLTVL.

This rearrangement joins TRBV20-1 to TRBJ2-4; D unclear. The CDR3 sequence is 10 residues long. V was cut by 4 bases and J by 9 bases, with 7 bases left in between. Germline assignment: CDR1 DFQATT and CDR2 SNEGSKA (reference sequence). The CDR3 loop reads CSAKTVIQYF. CDR3 DNA sequence: TGCAGTGCTAAAACGGTCATTCAGTACTTC.

This clone was detected only once. This rearrangement joins TRBV4-1 to TRBJ1-5; 7 bases fit TRBD1. V lost 5 bases, J lost 7 bases, and 14 bases stayed unmatched. This CDR3 comprises 16 residues. In germline, CDR1 is MGHRA, CDR2 YSYEKL. In nucleotides, the CDR3 is TGCGCCAGCAGCGAATTCGCGACAGGGAGGGCCCAGCCCCAGCATTTT. Residues: CASSEFATGRAQPQHF.

The chain uses TRBV7-3 and TRBJ2-3; D could derive from TRBD1 or TRBD2 (7 bases each). There are 16 residues in the CDR3. From germline, CDR1 is SGHTA and CDR2 FQGTGA. Trimming took off 5 bases at V and 6 bases at J, with 21 bases between the two ends. CDR3: CASSQGAGQRRDTQYF. CDR3 nucleotides: TGTGCCAGCAGCCAGGGAGCGGGACAGCGAAGGGATACGCAGTATTTT.

V and J are TRBV9 and TRBJ2-1, with D uncertain. This CDR3 contains 16 residues. Per the germline V gene, CDR1 is SGDLS and CDR2 is YYNGEE. V gave up 4 bases and J gave up 3 bases, with 17 bases separating them. Here the CDR3 reads CASSREPTRGYNEQFF. The CDR3 DNA is TGTGCCAGCAGCCGTGAGCCGACTCGCGGCTACAATGAGCAGTTCTTC.

This chain links TRBV29-1 with TRBJ2-1, with 7 bases that match TRBD2. CDR3 size: 14 residues. J lost 5 bases, V lost 4 bases, and 8 bases had no gene match. Germline-derived CDR1 and CDR2 are SQVTM and ANQGSEA. In DNA, the CDR3 is TGCAGCGTTGTATTAGGGAGGGCCGACAATGAGCAGTTCTTC. Translated: CSVVLGRADNEQFF.

The rearrangement joins TRBV11-3 to TRBJ2-7; no firm D call. Trimming took off 1 base at V and 5 bases at J, with 6 bases between the two ends. The CDR3 runs 12 residues. Looked up from germline, CDR1 is SGHNT and CDR2 is YENEEA. The CDR3: CASSLGSHEQYF. CDR3 in DNA: TGTGCCAGCAGCTTAGGAAGCCACGAGCAGTACTTC.

The chain uses TRBV5-1 and TRBJ1-5; D is ambiguous. With 4 bases removed from V and 1 base from J, the gap between germline ends came to 12 bases. The CDR3 sequence is 15 residues long. Germline V gene sequence: CDR1 SGHRS, CDR2 YFSETQ. The CDR3 loop is CASSPLGVSNQPQHF. The CDR3 DNA follows: TGCGCCAGCAGCCCCCTGGGCGTAAGCAATCAGCCCCAGCATTTT.

The chain recombines TRBV5-4 with TRBJ1-5; 7 bases align to TRBD1. The CDR3 runs to 14 residues. The V gene end was trimmed by 8 bases and the J gene end by 0 bases; junction bases not matched to a gene: 5. Germline V lookup: CDR1 SGHNT, CDR2 YYREEE (reference sequence). CDR3 loop: CARGTEYSNQPQHF. The CDR3 DNA is TGTGCCAGGGGGACAGAATATAGCAATCAGCCCCAGCATTTT.

This clone has just one count. V gene TRBV7-2 combines with J gene TRBJ1-4; TRBD1 agrees at 7 bases. With 3 bases clipped from V and 7 bases from J, the junction kept 5 bases outside the gene matches. CDR1 and CDR2 from the germline V gene are SGHTA and FQGNSA. This CDR3 region has 14 residues. CDR3 in amino acids: CASSFDREGEKLFF. CDR3 sequence (DNA): TGTGCCAGCAGCTTCGACAGGGAAGGTGAAAAACTGTTTTTT.

The chain employs TRBV29-1 and TRBJ2-5; possibly TRBD1 or TRBD2 for D (5 bases each). Trimming shortened V by 4 bases and J by 7 bases, and 16 bases separated the two germline ends. The CDR3 consists of 13 residues. Germline lookup yields CDR1 SQVTM and CDR2 ANQGSEA. The CDR3 DNA reads as TGCAGCGTTGTTTGGGGGATCGCTGGGACCCAGTACTTC. Translated: CSVVWGIAGTQYF.

The table lists this clone with a count of one. The genes are TRBV5-5 and TRBJ1-1; no definite D call. The CDR3 sequence is 16 residues long. Germline CDR1 and CDR2: SGHKS and YYEKEE (reference sequence). V shed 4 bases and J shed 3 bases, with 19 bases lying between them. CDR3 region: CASSNSKVRMYTEAFF. The CDR3 DNA is TGTGCCAGCAGCAACTCGAAGGTACGCATGTACACTGAAGCTTTCTTT.

Only a few counts were recorded for this clone. Other DNA sequences from this sample encode an identical CDR3 as well. The V gene is TRBV7-9, the J gene TRBJ1-2, with D hard to call. Germline CDR1 and CDR2: SEHNR and FQNEAQ (reference sequence). Trimming cost V 1 base and J 3 bases, with 6 bases left between them. This CDR3 spans 13 amino acids. CDR3 amino acids: CASSLGQYYGYTF. CDR3 coding DNA: TGTGCCAGCAGCTTAGGGCAGTACTATGGCTACACCTTC.

The table lists this clone with a count of one. The chain couples TRBV5-1 to TRBJ2-7; tentatively, D is TRBD1 (5 bases). The CDR3 is 15 amino acids. V was shortened by 0 bases and J by 7 bases, with 17 bases between the two germline ends. CDR1 and CDR2 (germline): SGHRS, YFSETQ. This CDR3 is CASSLEGPVVREQYF. The CDR3 coding sequence is TGCGCCAGCAGCTTGGAGGGGCCAGTGGTTAGGGAGCAGTACTTC.

The J gene is TRBJ1-3, the V gene TRBV18; D gene uncertain. The CDR3 runs to 16 residues. V lost 3 bases and J lost 0, with 12 bases in between. CDR1 is KGHSH, CDR2 LQKENI, per germline. CDR3 in amino acids: CASSPMDRNSGNTIYF. Written as DNA, the CDR3 is TGTGCCAGCTCACCGATGGACCGAAACTCTGGAAACACCATATATTTT.